Shown below are 31 T cell receptor beta chains from a single sample sequenced in a study of vaccination effects on CD4 cells after COVID-19. CD4+ T cells specific for antigen were expanded with viral peptide pools by the ViraFEST assay before sequencing. Upon completion of about ten days in culture, CD4+ T cells were isolated. A PCR test confirmed that the person had SARS-CoV-2 infection between March and December 2020. Assay: immunoSEQ multiplex PCR; the TCRdb copy retains only in-frame clones and omits some. There are tens of thousands of clones in the sample; about 80% occur only once, and about 37% lies in the top ten. The antigens of these receptors remain unknown. The material was CD4+ T cells from PBMCs cultured with a peptide pool, obtained before COVID-19 vaccination. These receptors were obtained from a human donor who had a prior SARS-CoV-2 infection.

This rearrangement joins TRBV11-3 to TRBJ1-1; D gene unclear. Germline V gives CDR1 SGHNT, CDR2 YENEEA. The V and J ends lost 6 bases and 0 bases respectively, with 2 bases between them. The CDR3 totals 11 residues. CDR3 region: CASRLNTEAFF. The DNA of the CDR3 is TGTGCCAGCAGGTTGAACACTGAAGCTTTCTTT.

The count of this clone is one. The chain recombines TRBV5-1 with TRBJ2-1, with 13 bases aligning to TRBD2. V was pared by 2 bases and J by 8 bases, with 4 bases of the junction left unmatched. This CDR3 region has 15 residues. Germline-derived CDR1 and CDR2 are SGHRS and YFSETQ. The CDR3 coding sequence is TGCGCCAGCAGCTTTACTAGCGGGGGGGCCGATGAGCAGTTCTTC. It codes for CASSFTSGGADEQFF.

The V gene is TRBV19, the J gene TRBJ2-2, with 8 bases that match TRBD2. Germline CDR1 and CDR2: LNHDA and SQIVND (reference sequence). The CDR3 runs to 14 residues. The junction had 1 base not matched to a gene; V was cut back by 3 bases and J by 4 bases. CDR3 protein: CASSIGGGTGELFF. In nucleotides, the CDR3 is TGTGCCAGTAGTATCGGGGGGGGCACCGGGGAGCTGTTTTTT. The variable domain in full, with the rest retrieved from reference TRBV19 and TRBJ2-2, is DGGITQSPKYLFRKEGQNVTLSCEQNLNHDAMYWYRQDPGQGLRLIYYSQIVNDFQKGDIAEGYSVSREKKESFPLTVTSAQKNPTAFYLCASSIGGGTGELFFGEGSRLTVL.

This clone was recorded a few times. The chain is built from TRBV5-1 and TRBJ1-4; TRBD1 aligns across 9 bases. Per the germline V gene, CDR1 is SGHRS and CDR2 is YFSETQ. This CDR3 comprises 17 residues. The trim removed 2 bases at V and 8 bases at J, leaving 13 bases unmatched. The CDR3 protein is CASSFLSGGQGREKLFF. CDR3 in DNA: TGCGCCAGCAGCTTTTTATCGGGCGGACAGGGGAGGGAAAAACTGTTTTTT. Supplemented by reference TRBV5-1 and TRBJ1-4, the full variable domain reads KAGVTQTPRYLIKTRGQQVTLSCSPISGHRSVSWYQQTPGQGLQFLFEYFSETQRNKGNFPGRFSGRQFSNSRSEMNVSTLELGDSALYLCASSFLSGGQGREKLFFGSGTQLSVL.

This rearrangement joins TRBV7-2 to TRBJ2-7; 7 nucleotides align to TRBD2. J gave up 6 bases and V 2 bases, and 10 bases lay outside the gene matches. CDR3 length: 15 residues. The germline CDR1 and CDR2 sequences are SGHTA and FQGNSA. The DNA of the CDR3 is TGTGCCAGCAGCTTATGGGCGGGAGCCATCTCCGAGCAGTACTTC. This sequence encodes CASSLWAGAISEQYF.

DNA for the CDR3: TGTGCCAGCAGTTCCTGGGGGGCGTCCTACGAGCAGTACTTC. This encodes CASSSWGASYEQYF. The chain carries TRBV2 and TRBJ2-7; D is possibly TRBD1 or TRBD2 (6 bases each). The length of the CDR3 is 14 residues. Trimming cost V 5 bases and J 1 base, with 12 bases left between them. The germline V gene encodes CDR1 SNHLY and CDR2 FYNNEI. Full variable domain (missing parts from reference TRBV2 and TRBJ2-7): EPEVTQTPSHQVTQMGQEVILRCVPISNHLYFYWYRQILGQKVEFLVSFYNNEISEKSEIFDDQFSVERPDGSNFTLKIRSTKLEDSAMYFCASSSWGASYEQYFGPGTRLTVT.

The chain combines TRBV5-4 with TRBJ2-1; D remains ambiguous. The CDR3 sequence is 14 residues long. Deletions cut 0 bases from V and 6 bases from J, with 10 bases between. Germline V lookup: CDR1 SGHNT, CDR2 YYREEE (reference sequence). The CDR3 sequence: CASSLVAPGNEQFF. CDR3 DNA: TGTGCCAGCAGCTTGGTAGCTCCGGGCAATGAGCAGTTCTTC.

The genes are TRBV2 and TRBJ1-1; D is perhaps TRBD1 (6 bases). V lost 2 bases to trimming and J lost 3 bases, with 7 bases between them. The CDR3 runs to 13 residues. Germline lookup yields CDR1 SNHLY and CDR2 FYNNEI. For the CDR3, the DNA is TGTGCCAGCAGTGAACAGGGGTACACTGAAGCTTTCTTT. This translates into CASSEQGYTEAFF.

This clone was seen only a few times. This sequence joins TRBV20-1 and TRBJ2-1, with 9 bases identical to TRBD2. The V segment lost 6 bases and the J segment 8 bases; nucleotides outside the gene matches: 2. The CDR3 contains 11 residues. CDR1 is DFQATT and CDR2 is SNEGSKA in the germline V gene (reference sequence). CDR3 bases: TGCAGTGCCCAGCGGGGGGATGAGCAGTTCTTC. Amino acid sequence: CSAQRGDEQFF.

The chain's CDR3 is CASSLRIRKGGRVNTEAFF. CDR3 nucleotide sequence: TGTGCCAGCAGTTTAAGAATCCGTAAGGGCGGGCGGGTGAACACTGAAGCTTTCTTT. The chain uses TRBV6-4 and TRBJ1-1; D gene ambiguous. The CDR3 has 19 amino acids. V shed 5 bases and J shed 0 bases, with 25 bases lying between them. CDR1 is MRHNA, CDR2 SNTAGT, per germline.

This chain joins TRBV5-1 and TRBJ1-2, with a weak D call TRBD1 (5 bases). Trimming cost V 9 bases and J 8 bases, with 14 bases left between them. The CDR3 is 11 amino acids. Germline CDR1 is SGHRS and CDR2 is YFSETQ. The DNA of the CDR3 is TGCGCCACCAGGGACCTCGAAGGCTACACCTTC. Protein sequence: CATRDLEGYTF.

This chain joins TRBV6-1 and TRBJ2-7; 8 bases line up with TRBD2. V lost 0 bases and J lost 0; bases outside the gene matches: 10. The CDR3 runs 18 residues. Germline V gene sequence: CDR1 MNHNS, CDR2 SASEGT. CDR3 loop: CASSEALVAGLFSYEQYF. The CDR3 DNA is TGTGCCAGCAGTGAAGCGCTGGTAGCGGGGCTCTTCTCCTACGAGCAGTACTTC.

V usage is TRBV18 and J usage is TRBJ1-2; perhaps TRBD1 as D (6 bases). The CDR3 totals 14 residues. Germline CDR1 is KGHSH and CDR2 is LQKENI. V was clipped by 2 bases and J by 9 bases, with 16 bases between them. The CDR3 protein is CASSPEGQGSRYTF. In nucleotides, the CDR3 is TGTGCCAGCTCACCAGAGGGGCAGGGGAGTCGCTACACCTTC.

This rearrangement joins TRBV11-2 to TRBJ2-7; 12 positions agree with TRBD1. Trimming cost V 4 bases and J 3 bases; bases outside gene matches: 16. This CDR3 contains 19 residues. Germline V CDR1 and CDR2: SGHAT, FQNNGV. DNA for the CDR3: TGTGCCAGCAGCTCCATAAACCGGGACAGGGGGCCGGGTCGCTACGAGCAGTACTTC. This codes for CASSSINRDRGPGRYEQYF.

CDR3 bases: TGTGCCAGCAGCGTAGGGTGGGTGGCGGAAAAAGTCGAGCAGTACTTC. Protein sequence: CASSVGWVAEKVEQYF. The genes are TRBV9 and TRBJ2-7; D gene ambiguous. Germline V gives CDR1 SGDLS, CDR2 YYNGEE. The CDR3 covers 16 residues. Deletions cut 0 bases from V and 6 bases from J, with 19 bases between.

V gene TRBV19 combines with J gene TRBJ1-1, with unresolved D. The V and J ends lost 6 bases and 7 bases respectively, with 12 bases between them. The germline CDR1 and CDR2 sequences are LNHDA and SQIVND (reference sequence). The CDR3 length is 12 residues. This CDR3 is CASSYRGLEAFF. Here the CDR3 DNA reads TGTGCCAGTAGCTACAGAGGACTTGAAGCTTTCTTT. The full variable domain, completed using reference TRBV19 and TRBJ1-1, is DGGITQSPKYLFRKEGQNVTLSCEQNLNHDAMYWYRQDPGQGLRLIYYSQIVNDFQKGDIAEGYSVSREKKESFPLTVTSAQKNPTAFYLCASSYRGLEAFFGQGTRLTVV.

This chain joins TRBV7-3 and TRBJ2-6; D tentatively reads TRBD1 or TRBD2 (5 bases each). CDR3 length equals 17 residues. Germline lookup yields CDR1 SGHTA and CDR2 FQGTGA. V shed 1 base and J shed 2 bases, with 12 bases lying between them. This CDR3 reads CASSLIGTTPGANVLTF. CDR3 DNA sequence: TGTGCCAGCAGCTTAATTGGGACGACCCCTGGGGCCAACGTCCTGACTTTC.

This clone was recorded a few times. The rearrangement joins TRBV11-2 to TRBJ1-6, with D unclear. Germline CDR1 reads SGHAT; CDR2 reads FQNNGV. This CDR3 has 12 residues. Trimming stripped 2 bases from V and 7 bases from J, with 3 bases between. As DNA, the CDR3 is TGTGCCAGCAGCTTAAGGAATTCACCCCTCCACTTT. It codes for CASSLRNSPLHF.

V is TRBV5-5 and J is TRBJ2-5, with 7 bases that match TRBD1. CDR3 length: 14 residues. Germline CDR1 SGHKS, CDR2 YYEKEE (reference sequence). Germline trimming cut 0 bases from V and 2 bases from J; bases unmatched to any gene: 1. The chain's CDR3 is CASSLVRGQETQYF. The CDR3 DNA sequence: TGTGCCAGCAGCTTGGTCAGGGGGCAAGAGACCCAGTACTTC.

The rearrangement links TRBV11-2 to TRBJ2-7, with 11 bases aligning to TRBD2. The CDR3 is made up of 14 amino acids. J was trimmed by 4 bases and V by 3 bases; bases with no gene match: 2. Germline-derived CDR1 and CDR2 are SGHAT and FQNNGV. In nucleotides, the CDR3 is TGTGCCAGCAGCTTTGGGACTAGCGGTTACGAGCAGTACTTC. Translating it yields CASSFGTSGYEQYF.

This rearrangement joins TRBV2 to TRBJ2-7, with D maybe TRBD2 (5 bases). V was pared by 6 bases and J by 3 bases, with 12 bases between. Per germline, CDR1 SNHLY and CDR2 FYNNEI. The CDR3 has 13 residues. CDR3 nucleotides: TGTGCCAGCAGGAAGTTTGGGAGCTACGAGCAGTACTTC. Its protein product is CASRKFGSYEQYF.

The J gene is TRBJ2-5, the V gene TRBV28; D is unclear. Between the trimmed V and J ends, which lost 1 base and 1 base, there was a span of 1 base. This CDR3 is built from 12 residues. Looked up from germline, CDR1 is MDHEN and CDR2 is SYDVKM. The CDR3, as DNA: TGTGCCAGCAGTTTATCCCAAGAGACCCAGTACTTC. Translation gives CASSLSQETQYF.

The V call is TRBV18, the J call TRBJ1-1, with 8 bases matching TRBD1. This CDR3 has 17 residues. The J segment lost 0 bases and the V segment lost 5 bases, leaving 11 bases of the junction unmatched. CDR1 and CDR2 from the germline V gene are KGHSH and LQKENI. CDR3 DNA: TGTGCCAGCTCATCGAGACAGGGGATTAATATGAACACTGAAGCTTTCTTT. This gives the protein CASSSRQGINMNTEAFF.

This rearrangement joins TRBV9 to TRBJ2-2; the D gene is possibly TRBD2 (5 bases). Trimming removed 6 bases from V and 4 bases from J, with 13 bases in between. The CDR3 totals 14 residues. Germline V lookup: CDR1 SGDLS, CDR2 YYNGEE. The CDR3 coding sequence is TGTGCCAGCACCCGGAGCGGAGTCACCGGGGAGCTGTTTTTT. It specifies CASTRSGVTGELFF.

The genes are TRBV5-1 and TRBJ2-7, with 7 bases that match TRBD1. CDR3 length: 15 residues. CDR1 is SGHRS, CDR2 YFSETQ, per germline. V lost 7 bases to trimming and J lost 1 base; unmatched junction nucleotides: 11. The CDR3 region is CASGRGTVGSYEQYF. In DNA, the CDR3 is TGCGCCAGCGGAAGAGGGACAGTTGGTTCCTACGAGCAGTACTTC. Full variable domain (remainder filled in from reference TRBV5-1 and TRBJ2-7): KAGVTQTPRYLIKTRGQQVTLSCSPISGHRSVSWYQQTPGQGLQFLFEYFSETQRNKGNFPGRFSGRQFSNSRSEMNVSTLELGDSALYLCASGRGTVGSYEQYFGPGTRLTVT.

The table lists this clone with a few counts. The gene calls are TRBV9 and TRBJ2-3; unclear D gene. Per the germline V gene, CDR1 is SGDLS and CDR2 is YYNGEE. This CDR3 region has 14 residues. The V and J ends lost 2 bases and 2 bases respectively, with 9 bases between them. The DNA of the CDR3 is TGTGCCAGCAGCGTCGGTGATTTCACAGATACGCAGTATTTT. Amino acid sequence: CASSVGDFTDTQYF.

The chain employs TRBV21-1 and TRBJ1-4. TRBV21-1 constitutes a pseudogene. The CDR3 contains 17 residues. The CDR3 is CASSKAYTGVRGEKLFF. Here the CDR3 DNA reads TGTGCCAGCAGCAAAGCCTATACAGGAGTACGGGGTGAAAAACTGTTTTTT.

The rearrangement uses TRBV5-4 and TRBJ2-7; 10 bases are shared with TRBD1. CDR1 is SGHNT and CDR2 is YYREEE in the germline V gene (reference sequence). Trimming removed 4 bases from V and 3 bases from J; junction bases left unmatched: 4. This CDR3 is 14 amino acids long. CDR3 DNA sequence: TGTGCCAGCAGCGCAAGGACAGGGGGCTACGAGCAGTACTTC. It is translated as CASSARTGGYEQYF.

This clone was counted between two and nine times. V gene TRBV3-1 (or the pseudogene TRBV3-2) combines with J gene TRBJ1-2; D unresolved. Germline CDR1 LGHDT, CDR2 YNNKEL (reference sequence). V was clipped by 1 base and J by 4 bases, with 4 bases between them. This CDR3 spans 12 amino acids. CDR3 DNA: TGTGCCAGCAGCCAAGGTACCTATGGCTACACCTTC. It yields the protein CASSQGTYGYTF.

The J gene is TRBJ1-6, the V gene TRBV12-5, with D possibly matching TRBD1 (5 bases). V was cut by 7 bases and J by 8 bases, with 12 bases left in between. Germline V gene sequence: CDR1 LGHNT, CDR2 FRNRAP. The CDR3 spans 13 residues. The CDR3 loop is CASATAQYSPLHF. In DNA form, the CDR3 reads TGTGCTAGTGCGACAGCCCAGTATTCACCCCTCCACTTT. The variable domain in full, completed from reference TRBV12-5 and TRBJ1-6, reads DARVTQTPRHKVTEMGQEVTMRCQPILGHNTVFWYRQTMMQGLELLAYFRNRAPLDDSGMPKDRFSAEMPDATLATLKIQPSEPRDSAVYFCASATAQYSPLHFGNGTRLTVT.

With regard to this clone: In the same sample, other DNA sequences code for this CDR3. The rearrangement uses TRBV7-2 and TRBJ1-4, with D unresolved. The V gene's germline CDR1 is SGHTA and CDR2 FQGNSA. Trimming took off 1 base at V and 7 bases at J, with 7 bases between the two ends. The CDR3 has 13 amino acids. CDR3 amino acids: CASSLVWGEKLFF. DNA for the CDR3: TGTGCCAGCAGCTTAGTTTGGGGTGAAAAACTGTTTTTT. The variable domain in full, completed from reference TRBV7-2 and TRBJ1-4, reads GAGVSQSPSNKVTEKGKDVELRCDPISGHTALYWYRQSLGQGLEFLIYFQGNSAPDKSGLPSDRFSAERTGGSVSTLTIQRTQQEDSAVYLCASSLVWGEKLFFGSGTQLSVL.